This T cell receptor beta chain was recovered during a study of cytomegalovirus exposure and HLA in healthy donors. Notes on the study in general: As confirmed in vitro, a few CMV-associated chains were specific for CMV antigens.

Researchers ran the PCR with 60 Vbeta and 13 Jbeta primers. Sequenced by immunoSEQ multiplex PCR; TCRdb stores in-frame clones only, minus some. The sample has around 70,000 clones; over 75% are singletons. With respect to this clone: The antigen is undetermined.

The sequencing input was PBMCs. This TCR came from a human donor in good health.

The CDR3 DNA sequence: TGCAGCGTTAAAACAGGGGGCTACGGGGAGCTGTTTTTT. This sequence encodes CSVKTGGYGELFF. This rearrangement joins TRBV29-1 to TRBJ2-2; 9 bases are a match to TRBD1. Germline V CDR1 and CDR2: SQVTM, ANQGSEA. This CDR3 contains 13 residues. The junction had 5 bases not matched to a gene; V was cut back by 5 bases and J by 7 bases.